This TCR beta chain was recorded in a study of T-cell memory formation after mild COVID-19. Study-wide points: Among contracting clones, CD4+ were mainly CM/EM and CD8+ enriched in EMRA. Contracting clones, day 15 to 85, had balanced CD4/CD8, and later expanders favored CD4+.

This CDR3 region has 12 residues. V was cut by 7 bases and J by 3 bases, with 11 bases left in between. Germline V gives CDR1 SQVTM, CDR2 ANQGSEA. TCRdb re-called the 5' RACE reads through MiXCR, storing one row per CDR3 protein. The sample lists roughly 120,000 distinct CDR3 sequences; about 16% were seen once. This clonotype was seen at least ten times. Its antigen is not identified. The origin of this receptor is an adult woman who had mild COVID-19 (a few samples of this study predate the infection). Cell type and time point are not known. Sequencing was carried out using PBMCs or a T cell subset sorted from them (not recorded which). This chain connects TRBV29-1 to TRBJ2-3; D is ambiguous. The CDR3 bases are TGCAGCGGTATCGGAGCTACAGATACGCAGTATTTT. Translated, it gives CSGIGATDTQYF.